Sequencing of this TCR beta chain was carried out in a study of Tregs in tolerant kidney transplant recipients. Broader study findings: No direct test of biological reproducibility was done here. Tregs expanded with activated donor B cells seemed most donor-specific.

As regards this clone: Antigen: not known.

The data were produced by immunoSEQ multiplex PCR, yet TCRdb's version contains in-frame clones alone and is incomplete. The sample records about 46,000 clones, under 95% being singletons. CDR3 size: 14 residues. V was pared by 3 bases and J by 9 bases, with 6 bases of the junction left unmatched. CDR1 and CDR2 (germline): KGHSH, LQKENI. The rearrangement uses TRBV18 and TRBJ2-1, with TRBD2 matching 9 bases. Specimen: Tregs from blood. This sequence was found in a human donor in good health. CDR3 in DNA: TGTGCCAGCTCACCCGGACTAGCGAGCCCTGAGCAGTTCTTC. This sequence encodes CASSPGLASPEQFF.